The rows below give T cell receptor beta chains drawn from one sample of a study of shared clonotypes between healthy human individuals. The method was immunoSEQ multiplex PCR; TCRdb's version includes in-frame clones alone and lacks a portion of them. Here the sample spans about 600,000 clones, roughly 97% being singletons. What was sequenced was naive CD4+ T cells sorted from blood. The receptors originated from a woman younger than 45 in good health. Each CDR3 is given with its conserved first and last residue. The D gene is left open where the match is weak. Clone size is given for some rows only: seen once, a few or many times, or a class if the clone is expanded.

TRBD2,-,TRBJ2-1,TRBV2,CASSGRLAGFYNEQFF,TGTGCCAGCAGCGGCCGACTAGCGGGGTTCTACAATGAGCAGTTCTTC
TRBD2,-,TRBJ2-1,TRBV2,CASRWTSGSYEQFF,TGTGCCAGCAGGTGGACTAGCGGGAGTTATGAGCAGTTCTTC
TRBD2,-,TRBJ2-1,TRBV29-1,CSVEGRAGEVYNEQFF,TGCAGCGTTGAAGGGCGAGCGGGAGAGGTCTACAATGAGCAGTTCTTC
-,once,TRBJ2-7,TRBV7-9,CASSLNAVSYEQYF,TGTGCCAGCAGCTTAAATGCGGTATCCTACGAGCAGTACTTC
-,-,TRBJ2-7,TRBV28,CAIRRGNEQYF,TGTGCCATCAGGAGGGGGAACGAGCAGTACTTC
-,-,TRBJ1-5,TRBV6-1,CATADQFVGQPQHF,TGTGCCACCGCGGATCAGTTCGTTGGTCAGCCCCAGCATTTT
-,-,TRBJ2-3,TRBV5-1,CASSRGGQETDTQYF,TGCGCCAGCAGCCGGGGAGGTCAGGAGACAGATACGCAGTATTTT
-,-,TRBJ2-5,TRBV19,CASGFTGYETQYF,TGTGCCAGTGGTTTCACAGGGTACGAGACCCAGTACTTC
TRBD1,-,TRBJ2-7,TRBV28,CASSQLQGEIDEQYF,TGTGCCAGCAGCCAATTACAGGGGGAGATAGACGAGCAGTACTTC
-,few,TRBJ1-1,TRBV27,CASSWVANTEAFF,TGTGCCAGCAGCTGGGTGGCGAACACTGAAGCTTTCTTT
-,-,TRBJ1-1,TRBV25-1,CASSGEGMNTEAFF,TGTGCCAGCAGTGGAGAAGGGATGAACACTGAAGCTTTCTTT
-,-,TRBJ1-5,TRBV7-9,CASSLSGSNLGQPQHF,TGTGCCAGCAGCTTATCCGGGAGTAACCTGGGGCAGCCCCAGCATTTT